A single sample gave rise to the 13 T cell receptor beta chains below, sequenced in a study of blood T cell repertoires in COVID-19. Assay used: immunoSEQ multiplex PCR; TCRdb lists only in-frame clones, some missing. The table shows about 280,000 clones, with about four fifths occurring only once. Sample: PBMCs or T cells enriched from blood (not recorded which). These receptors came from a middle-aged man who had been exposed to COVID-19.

CDR3 in amino acids: CASSWTSELSYEQYF. CDR3 coding DNA: TGTGCCAGCAGCTGGACTAGCGAACTATCCTACGAGCAGTACTTC. This chain joins TRBV13 and TRBJ2-7; 9 nucleotides agree with TRBD2. Germline CDR1 PRHDT, CDR2 FYEKMQ (reference sequence). This CDR3 has 15 amino acids. Losses at the gene ends were 4 bases for V and 1 base for J; bases not matched to a gene: 5.

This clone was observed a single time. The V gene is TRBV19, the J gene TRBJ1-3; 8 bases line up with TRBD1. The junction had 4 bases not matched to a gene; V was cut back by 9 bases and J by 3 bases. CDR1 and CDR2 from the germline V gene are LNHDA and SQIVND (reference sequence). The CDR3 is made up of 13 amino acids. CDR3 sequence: CASNGQGGNTIYF. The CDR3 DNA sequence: TGTGCCAGCAATGGACAGGGTGGAAACACCATATATTTT.

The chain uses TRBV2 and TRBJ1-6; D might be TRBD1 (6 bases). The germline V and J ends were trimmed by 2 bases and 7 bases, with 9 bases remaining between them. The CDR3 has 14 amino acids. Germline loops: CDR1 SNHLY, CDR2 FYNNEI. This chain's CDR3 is CASSERQGNSPLHF. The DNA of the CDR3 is TGTGCCAGCAGTGAACGCCAGGGGAATTCACCCCTCCACTTT.

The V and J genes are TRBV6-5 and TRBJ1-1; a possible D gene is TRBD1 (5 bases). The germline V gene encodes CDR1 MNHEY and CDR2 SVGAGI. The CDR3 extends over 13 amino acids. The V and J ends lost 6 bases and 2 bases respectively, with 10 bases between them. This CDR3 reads CASRYTGNTEAFF. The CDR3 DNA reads TGTGCCAGCAGGTACACAGGTAACACTGAAGCTTTCTTT.

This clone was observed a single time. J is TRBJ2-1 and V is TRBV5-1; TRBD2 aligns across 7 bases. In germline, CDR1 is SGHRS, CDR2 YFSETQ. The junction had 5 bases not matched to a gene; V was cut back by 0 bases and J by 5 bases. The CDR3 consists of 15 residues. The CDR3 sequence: CASSLAGGLHNEQFF. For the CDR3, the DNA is TGCGCCAGCAGCTTGGCGGGGGGACTCCACAATGAGCAGTTCTTC.

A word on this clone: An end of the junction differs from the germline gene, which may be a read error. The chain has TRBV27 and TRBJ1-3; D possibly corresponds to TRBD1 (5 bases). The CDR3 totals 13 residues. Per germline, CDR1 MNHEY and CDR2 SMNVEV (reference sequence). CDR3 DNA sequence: TGTGCCAGCAGGGGGGGGAATGGAAGCACCATATATTTT. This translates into CASRGGNGSTIYF.

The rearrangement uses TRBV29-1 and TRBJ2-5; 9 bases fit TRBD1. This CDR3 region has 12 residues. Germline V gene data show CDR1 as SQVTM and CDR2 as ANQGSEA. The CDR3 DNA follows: TGCAGTGAACAGGGGGCATGGGAGACCCAGTACTTC. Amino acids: CSEQGAWETQYF.

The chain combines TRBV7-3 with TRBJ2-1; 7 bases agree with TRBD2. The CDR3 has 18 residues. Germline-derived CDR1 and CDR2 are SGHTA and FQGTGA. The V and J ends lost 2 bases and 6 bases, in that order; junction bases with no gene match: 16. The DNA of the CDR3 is TGTGCCAGCAGCTTAGGGTTAGCAGGACTAGGATCTGGCAATGAGCAGTTCTTC. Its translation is CASSLGLAGLGSGNEQFF.

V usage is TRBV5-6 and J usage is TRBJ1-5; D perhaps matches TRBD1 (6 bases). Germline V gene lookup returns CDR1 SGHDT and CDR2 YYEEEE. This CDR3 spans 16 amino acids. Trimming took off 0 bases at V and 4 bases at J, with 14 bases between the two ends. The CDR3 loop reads CASSLGSGARNQPQHF. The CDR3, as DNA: TGTGCCAGCAGCTTGGGATCAGGGGCGCGTAATCAGCCCCAGCATTTT.

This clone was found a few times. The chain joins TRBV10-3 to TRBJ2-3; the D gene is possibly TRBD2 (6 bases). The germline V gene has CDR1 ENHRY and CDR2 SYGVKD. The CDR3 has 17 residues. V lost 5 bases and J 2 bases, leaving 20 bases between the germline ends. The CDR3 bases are TGTGCCATCAGTTTAGGGACTGGCGGGATATACACAGATACGCAGTATTTT. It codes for CAISLGTGGIYTDTQYF.

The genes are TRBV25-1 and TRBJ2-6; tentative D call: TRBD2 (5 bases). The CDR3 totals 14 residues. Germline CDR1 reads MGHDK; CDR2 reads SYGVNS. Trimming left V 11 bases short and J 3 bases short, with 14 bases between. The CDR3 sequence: CAGLRAFGANVLTF. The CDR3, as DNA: TGTGCCGGACTCCGGGCTTTTGGGGCCAACGTCCTGACTTTC.

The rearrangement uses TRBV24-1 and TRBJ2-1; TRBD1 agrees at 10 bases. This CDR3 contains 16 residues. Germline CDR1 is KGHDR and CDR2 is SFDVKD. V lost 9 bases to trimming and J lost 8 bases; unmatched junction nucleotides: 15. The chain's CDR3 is CATQNPPGQGTHEQFF. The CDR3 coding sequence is TGTGCCACCCAAAACCCCCCGGGACAGGGGACTCATGAGCAGTTCTTC.

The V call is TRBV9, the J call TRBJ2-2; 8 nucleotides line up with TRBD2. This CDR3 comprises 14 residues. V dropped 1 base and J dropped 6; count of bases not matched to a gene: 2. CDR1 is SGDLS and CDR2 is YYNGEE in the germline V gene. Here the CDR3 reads CASSVTSGSGELFF. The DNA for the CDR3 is TGTGCCAGCAGCGTAACTAGCGGATCCGGGGAGCTGTTTTTT.